The sequence of this T cell receptor (beta chain) was determined in a study of molecular identifiers for immune sequencing clone quantification. This clonotype was picked up a small number of times. The V segment lost 4 bases and the J segment 12 bases; nucleotides outside the gene matches: 9. This CDR3 region has 14 residues. From germline, CDR1 is SGHTA and CDR2 FQGNSA. In TCRdb, the PCR reads were re-called with MiXCR into one record per CDR3 protein. This table holds roughly 100,000 distinct CDR3 sequences, less than 35% found once. The material sequenced was naive CD8+ T cells from blood, with Jurkat cell RNA spiked in. The sample's subset: FACS-sorted CD8+CD4-CCR7+CD45RA+ naive T cells. This TCR derives from a human donor in good health. Some libraries in this study had Jurkat cell RNA spiked in. The rearrangement links TRBV7-2 to TRBJ1-4, with 9 bases identical to TRBD1. This CDR3 is CASSSGTGMQELFF. The CDR3 coding sequence is TGTGCCAGCAGCTCCGGGACAGGGATGCAAGAACTGTTTTTT.